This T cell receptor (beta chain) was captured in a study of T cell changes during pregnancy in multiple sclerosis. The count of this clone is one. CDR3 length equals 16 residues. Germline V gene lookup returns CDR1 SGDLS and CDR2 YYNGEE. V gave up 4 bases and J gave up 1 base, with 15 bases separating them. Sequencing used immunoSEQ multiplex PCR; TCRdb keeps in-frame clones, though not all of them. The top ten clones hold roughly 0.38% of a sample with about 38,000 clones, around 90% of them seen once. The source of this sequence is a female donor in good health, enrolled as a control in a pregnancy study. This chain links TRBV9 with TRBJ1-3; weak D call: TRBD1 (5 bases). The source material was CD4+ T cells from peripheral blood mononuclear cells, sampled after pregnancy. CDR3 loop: CASSPHDRFSGNTIYF. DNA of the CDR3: TGTGCCAGCAGCCCCCACGACAGATTTTCTGGAAACACCATATATTTT.